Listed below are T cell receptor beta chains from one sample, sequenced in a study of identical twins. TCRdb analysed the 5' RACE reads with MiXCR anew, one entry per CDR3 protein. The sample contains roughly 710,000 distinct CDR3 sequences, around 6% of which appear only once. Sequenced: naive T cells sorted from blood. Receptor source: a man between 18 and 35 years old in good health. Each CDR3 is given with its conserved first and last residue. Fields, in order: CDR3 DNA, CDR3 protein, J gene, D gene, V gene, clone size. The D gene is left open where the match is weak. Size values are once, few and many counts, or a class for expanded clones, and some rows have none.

cdr3_nt: TGTGCCAGCAGCATGACTAGCGGGAGTGTAGCAGATACGCAGTATTTT; cdr3_aa: CASSMTSGSVADTQYF; j_call: TRBJ2-3; d_call: TRBD2; v_call: TRBV6-1; clone_size: many
cdr3_nt: TGTGCCAGCAGTTCCGCAGGGGCAGATACGCAGTATTTT; cdr3_aa: CASSSAGADTQYF; j_call: TRBJ2-3; d_call: .; v_call: TRBV28; clone_size: many
cdr3_nt: TGTGCCAGCAGTTACAGGGGACCTGGCACAGATACGCAGTATTTT; cdr3_aa: CASSYRGPGTDTQYF; j_call: TRBJ2-3; d_call: TRBD1; v_call: TRBV12-3/TRBV12-4; clone_size: many
cdr3_nt: TGCAGCGTTGACGGGGGCGGGGGCGGCTATGGCTACACCTTC; cdr3_aa: CSVDGGGGGYGYTF; j_call: TRBJ1-2; d_call: .; v_call: TRBV29-1; clone_size: many
cdr3_nt: TGCGCCAGCAGCCCTACGGGAGTAAATGAGCAGTTCTTC; cdr3_aa: CASSPTGVNEQFF; j_call: TRBJ2-1; d_call: .; v_call: TRBV5-1; clone_size: many
cdr3_nt: TGTGCCAGCAGTCGCATCACAGGGGCCACTGAAGCTTTCTTT; cdr3_aa: CASSRITGATEAFF; j_call: TRBJ1-1; d_call: TRBD1; v_call: TRBV14; clone_size: few
cdr3_nt: TGTGCCAGCAGTTTATTCTCCTCTGGGGGCAATCAGCCCCAGCATTTT; cdr3_aa: CASSLFSSGGNQPQHF; j_call: TRBJ1-5; d_call: .; v_call: TRBV27; clone_size: .
cdr3_nt: TGTGCCACCAGTGATTCGGCGGGACTAGCGGGAGGGTTCACGGAGCAGTTCTTC; cdr3_aa: CATSDSAGLAGGFTEQFF; j_call: TRBJ2-1; d_call: TRBD2; v_call: TRBV24-1; clone_size: .
cdr3_nt: TGTGCCAGCACCACTGGGGATGAGCAGTTCTTC; cdr3_aa: CASTTGDEQFF; j_call: TRBJ2-1; d_call: .; v_call: TRBV7-8; clone_size: .
cdr3_nt: TGTGCCAGCAGACAATACCCCTTCTCCGGGTTCATCTTC; cdr3_aa: CASRQYPFSGFIF; j_call: TRBJ2-1; d_call: .; v_call: TRBV12-3/TRBV12-4; clone_size: few
cdr3_nt: TGTGCCAGCAGCTCGTCGTTATCGGAGACCCAGTACTTC; cdr3_aa: CASSSSLSETQYF; j_call: TRBJ2-5; d_call: .; v_call: TRBV7-9; clone_size: .
cdr3_nt: TGCAGCGTTGAAAAGGGGGGGGCGCAGAACAATGAGCAGTTCTTC; cdr3_aa: CSVEKGGAQNNEQFF; j_call: TRBJ2-1; d_call: .; v_call: TRBV29-1; clone_size: many
cdr3_nt: TGCAGCGTTGAACGAGTGCTGAACACTGAAGCTTTCTTT; cdr3_aa: CSVERVLNTEAFF; j_call: TRBJ1-1; d_call: .; v_call: TRBV29-1; clone_size: .
cdr3_nt: TGCAGTGCTAGAGATAGCGGGAGGACCTACGAGCAGTACTTC; cdr3_aa: CSARDSGRTYEQYF; j_call: TRBJ2-7; d_call: TRBD2; v_call: TRBV20-1; clone_size: many
cdr3_nt: TGTGCCAGCAGCCGGACTAGCGATCACAATGAGCAGTTCTTC; cdr3_aa: CASSRTSDHNEQFF; j_call: TRBJ2-1; d_call: TRBD2; v_call: TRBV3-1; clone_size: few
cdr3_nt: TGTGCCACTAAGGGGAACACCGGGGAGCTGTTTTTT; cdr3_aa: CATKGNTGELFF; j_call: TRBJ2-2; d_call: .; v_call: TRBV12-3/TRBV12-4; clone_size: many
cdr3_nt: TGCAGCGTCCTTTCGGGGGAGACCCAGTACTTC; cdr3_aa: CSVLSGETQYF; j_call: TRBJ2-5; d_call: .; v_call: TRBV29-1; clone_size: .
cdr3_nt: TGTGCCAGCAGTTTTTTCGGCCCTACAGGGAGAAACACCGGGGAGCTGTTTTTT; cdr3_aa: CASSFFGPTGRNTGELFF; j_call: TRBJ2-2; d_call: .; v_call: TRBV12-3/TRBV12-4; clone_size: few
cdr3_nt: TGTGCCAGCAGTCCAAGGGTTGCTGGGGCCAACGTCCTGACTTTC; cdr3_aa: CASSPRVAGANVLTF; j_call: TRBJ2-6; d_call: .; v_call: TRBV6-1; clone_size: .
cdr3_nt: TGCAGTGCTAGAGATGGCGGGAGCCCCTACAATGACCAGTTCTTC; cdr3_aa: CSARDGGSPYNDQFF; j_call: TRBJ2-1; d_call: TRBD2; v_call: TRBV20-1; clone_size: .
cdr3_nt: TGTGCCAGCAGCATACACGGGACGTCGTATGGCTACACCTTC; cdr3_aa: CASSIHGTSYGYTF; j_call: TRBJ1-2; d_call: .; v_call: TRBV5-4; clone_size: few
cdr3_nt: TGTGCCAGCAGTACTGGGACTAGCGGGAGGACAGATACGCAGTATTTT; cdr3_aa: CASSTGTSGRTDTQYF; j_call: TRBJ2-3; d_call: TRBD2; v_call: TRBV12-3/TRBV12-4; clone_size: many
cdr3_nt: TGTGCCAGCAGTCGACAGTTACGGATTAGGACCGGGGAGCTGTTTTTT; cdr3_aa: CASSRQLRIRTGELFF; j_call: TRBJ2-2; d_call: .; v_call: TRBV6-1; clone_size: many
cdr3_nt: TGTGCCAGCAGCCATAATGGACTAGCGGCTAACCTCAATGAGCAGTTCTTC; cdr3_aa: CASSHNGLAANLNEQFF; j_call: TRBJ2-1; d_call: TRBD2; v_call: TRBV12-3/TRBV12-4; clone_size: many
cdr3_nt: TGTGCCAGCAGTTACTATGGGACAGACTTTTACAATGAGCAGTTCTTC; cdr3_aa: CASSYYGTDFYNEQFF; j_call: TRBJ2-1; d_call: TRBD1; v_call: TRBV6-5; clone_size: few
cdr3_nt: TGCGCCAGCAGCTTGGAGACCACAGATACGCAGTATTTT; cdr3_aa: CASSLETTDTQYF; j_call: TRBJ2-3; d_call: .; v_call: TRBV5-1; clone_size: many
cdr3_nt: TGTGCCAGCAGCATGGGACTAGCGGGAGTTAATGAGCAGTTCTTC; cdr3_aa: CASSMGLAGVNEQFF; j_call: TRBJ2-1; d_call: TRBD2; v_call: TRBV12-3/TRBV12-4; clone_size: many
cdr3_nt: TGTGCCAGCAGCCAAGTGGTAGCGGAACGGCAAGAGACCCAGTACTTC; cdr3_aa: CASSQVVAERQETQYF; j_call: TRBJ2-5; d_call: .; v_call: TRBV4-2; clone_size: few
cdr3_nt: TGTGCCAGCAGCTCCGGACAAATCAGCAATCAGCCCCAGCATTTT; cdr3_aa: CASSSGQISNQPQHF; j_call: TRBJ1-5; d_call: .; v_call: TRBV11-2; clone_size: .
cdr3_nt: TGTGCCAGCAGCCTATTCGGGACACCAACCGGGACTAGCGGCTACAATGAGCAGTTCTTC; cdr3_aa: CASSLFGTPTGTSGYNEQFF; j_call: TRBJ2-1; d_call: TRBD2; v_call: TRBV12-3/TRBV12-4; clone_size: few
cdr3_nt: TGTGCCAGCGGTGGACTAGCGCTAACCTACGAGCAGTACTTC; cdr3_aa: CASGGLALTYEQYF; j_call: TRBJ2-7; d_call: TRBD2; v_call: TRBV6-2/TRBV6-3; clone_size: .
cdr3_nt: TGCGCCAGCAGGCTTAACAGCGACCCCCTCTACGAGCAGTACTTC; cdr3_aa: CASRLNSDPLYEQYF; j_call: TRBJ2-7; d_call: .; v_call: TRBV5-1; clone_size: many
cdr3_nt: TGCAGTGCTAGCCGAACGGGACTAGGAAGCACAGATACGCAGTATTTT; cdr3_aa: CSASRTGLGSTDTQYF; j_call: TRBJ2-3; d_call: TRBD2; v_call: TRBV20-1; clone_size: many
cdr3_nt: TGTGCCAGCAGCCAAGTCACAGGGGGACTTTACGAGCAGTACTTC; cdr3_aa: CASSQVTGGLYEQYF; j_call: TRBJ2-7; d_call: TRBD1; v_call: TRBV4-2; clone_size: few
cdr3_nt: TGTGCCAGCAGCCTAGGGTTTGGCACTGAAGCTTTCTTT; cdr3_aa: CASSLGFGTEAFF; j_call: TRBJ1-1; d_call: .; v_call: TRBV7-8; clone_size: many
cdr3_nt: TGTGCCAGCAGCCAGGACCGTGGGGGTTCCGGCGGGGAGCTGTTTTTT; cdr3_aa: CASSQDRGGSGGELFF; j_call: TRBJ2-2; d_call: .; v_call: TRBV4-2; clone_size: .
cdr3_nt: TGTGCCAGCAGTTACAAGGGATCCGAGCAGTTCTTC; cdr3_aa: CASSYKGSEQFF; j_call: TRBJ2-1; d_call: .; v_call: TRBV6-5; clone_size: many
cdr3_nt: TGTGCCAGCAGCTCAACAGGGTTGGCTAATGAAAAACTGTTTTTT; cdr3_aa: CASSSTGLANEKLFF; j_call: TRBJ1-4; d_call: .; v_call: TRBV7-9; clone_size: few
cdr3_nt: TGTGCCAGCAGTCACTCCCCAGAGACCCAGTACTTC; cdr3_aa: CASSHSPETQYF; j_call: TRBJ2-5; d_call: .; v_call: TRBV6-5; clone_size: few
cdr3_nt: TGTGCCAGCAGCCAAAAAGTAGGGACTAGCGAATACTTC; cdr3_aa: CASSQKVGTSEYF; j_call: TRBJ2-7; d_call: TRBD2; v_call: TRBV14; clone_size: many
cdr3_nt: TGCAGCGTTGTCGGGGGGGTGCCCATCGATACGCAGTATTTT; cdr3_aa: CSVVGGVPIDTQYF; j_call: TRBJ2-3; d_call: TRBD2; v_call: TRBV29-1; clone_size: few
cdr3_nt: TGTGCCAGCAGGACAGGGTGGGGGGAGCTCTCCTACAATGAGCAGTTCTTC; cdr3_aa: CASRTGWGELSYNEQFF; j_call: TRBJ2-1; d_call: .; v_call: TRBV25-1; clone_size: .
cdr3_nt: TGTGCCAGCAGTTATCCCGAACCACAGGAGGGGACCCAGTACTTC; cdr3_aa: CASSYPEPQEGTQYF; j_call: TRBJ2-5; d_call: .; v_call: TRBV6-2/TRBV6-3; clone_size: .